This T cell receptor beta chain was captured in a study of T cell clones after liver transplantation. Study at large: Subjects received no induction therapy and standard immunosuppression until randomization at 12-24 months post-transplant. At least one year of complete immunosuppression withdrawal without enzymes over twice normal defined tolerance. Blood was drawn pre-transplant, before withdrawal, and after full or failed withdrawal. Whole-study findings and limits: In two subjects, few donor cells limited the measurable donor-reactive repertoire.

Comments on this clone: The target antigen is unknown.

The CDR3 runs to 17 residues. Trimming removed 5 bases from V and 4 bases from J; junction bases left unmatched: 6. Germline CDR1 reads MNHEY; CDR2 reads SMNVEV (reference sequence). This table comes from immunoSEQ multiplex PCR, and its TCRdb copy is limited to in-frame clones, with some not included. The sample carries about 120,000 clones, less than 95% recorded once. Sequencing used CD4+ T cells from blood, obtained 12 months after liver transplant. The receptor comes from a human patient who received a liver transplant. A subset of T cells may come from the graft donor. This chain links TRBV27 with TRBJ2-2; the match to TRBD2 covers 14 bases. For the CDR3, the DNA is TGTGCCAGCAGTCCGACTAGCGGGAGGGCCGTCACCGGGGAGCTGTTTTTT. Translated: CASSPTSGRAVTGELFF.